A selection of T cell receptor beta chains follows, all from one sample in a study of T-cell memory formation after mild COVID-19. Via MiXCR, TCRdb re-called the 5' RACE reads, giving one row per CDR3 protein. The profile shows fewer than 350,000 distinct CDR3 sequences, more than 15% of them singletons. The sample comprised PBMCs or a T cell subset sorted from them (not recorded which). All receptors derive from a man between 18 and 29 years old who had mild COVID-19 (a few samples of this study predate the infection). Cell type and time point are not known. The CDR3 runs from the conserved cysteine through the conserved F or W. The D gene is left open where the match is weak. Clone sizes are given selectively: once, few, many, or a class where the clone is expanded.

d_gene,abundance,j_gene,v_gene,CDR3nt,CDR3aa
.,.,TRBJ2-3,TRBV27,TGTGCCAGCAGTTTCCCGCCAGATACGCAGTATTTT,CASSFPPDTQYF
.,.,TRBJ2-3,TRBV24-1,TGTGCCACCAGTGATTGGTCAGATACGCAGTATTTT,CATSDWSDTQYF
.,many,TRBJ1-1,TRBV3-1,TGCGCCAGCAGCCAAGTGGGAACTGAAGCTTTCTTT,CASSQVGTEAFF
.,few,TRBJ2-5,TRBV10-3,TGTGCCATCAGTGATACTGAGACAAGAACACAAGAGACCCAGTACTTC,CAISDTETRTQETQYF
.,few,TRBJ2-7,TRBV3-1,TGTGCCAGCAGCCAAGAAGGCGGGACCTACGAGCAGTACTTC,CASSQEGGTYEQYF
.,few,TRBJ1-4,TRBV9,TGTGCCAGCAGCCCTGACAGAGCCCTAGAAAAACTGTTTTTT,CASSPDRALEKLFF
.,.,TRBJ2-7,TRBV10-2,TGCGCCAGCAGTGACCCTGGGTACGAGCAGTACTTC,CASSDPGYEQYF
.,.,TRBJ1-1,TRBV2,TGTGCCAGCAGTGCGGATTACACTGAAGCTTTCTTT,CASSADYTEAFF
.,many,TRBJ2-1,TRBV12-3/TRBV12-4,TGTGCCAGCAGTTTGAGTTCGGGGGGCAAAACCTACAATGAGCAGTTCTTC,CASSLSSGGKTYNEQFF
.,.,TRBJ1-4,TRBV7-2,TGTGCCAGCAGCCCTATGGACAGATATGAAAAACTGTTTTTT,CASSPMDRYEKLFF
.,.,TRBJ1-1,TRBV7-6,TGTGCCAGCAGCCCCCAACCCGGGACTACGAACACTGAAGCTTTCTTT,CASSPQPGTTNTEAFF
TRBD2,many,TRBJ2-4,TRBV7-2,TGTGCCAGCAGCCTAAGTAGCGGGGGGCCACCCATTCAGTACTTC,CASSLSSGGPPIQYF
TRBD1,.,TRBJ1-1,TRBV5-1,TGCGCCAGCAGCGGCACAGGGGAGCAGATTGAAGCTTTCTTT,CASSGTGEQIEAFF
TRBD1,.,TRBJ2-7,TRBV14,TGTGCCAGCAGCCGCAACCCGGGACAGGGGGCCTACGAGCAGTACTTC,CASSRNPGQGAYEQYF
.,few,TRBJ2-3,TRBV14,TGTGCCAGCAGCCACCGGCAGGTCCCAGATACGCAGTATTTT,CASSHRQVPDTQYF
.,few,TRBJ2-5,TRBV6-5,TGTGCCACCGCGCCGCCGACCCGCTCGGCGGAGACCCAGTACTTC,CATAPPTRSAETQYF
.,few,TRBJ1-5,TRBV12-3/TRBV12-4,TGTGCCAGCAGTTTATCCGGGAACAATCAGCCCCAGCATTTT,CASSLSGNNQPQHF
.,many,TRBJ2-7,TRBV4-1,TGCGCCAGCAGCCCCTATGGGGGTCGCTCCTACGAGCAGTACTTC,CASSPYGGRSYEQYF
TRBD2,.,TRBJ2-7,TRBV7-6,TGTGCCAGCAGCGGTAGCGGGGGGGCCTACGAGCAGTACTTC,CASSGSGGAYEQYF
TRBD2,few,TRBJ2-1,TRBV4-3,TGCGCCAGCAGCCGACTAGCGGGGGCCCCTATTAACCCCCATGAGCAGTTCTTC,CASSRLAGAPINPHEQFF
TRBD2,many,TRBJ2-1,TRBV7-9,TGTGCCAGCAGCTTGCGGGGGAGCTCCTACAATGAGCAGTTCTTC,CASSLRGSSYNEQFF
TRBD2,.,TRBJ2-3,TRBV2,TGTGCCAGCAGTCGGGGACTAGTGGGAGATACGCAGTATTTT,CASSRGLVGDTQYF
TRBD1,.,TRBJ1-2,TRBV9,TGTGCCAGCAGCTTTGGACAGGGGGAGAACTATGGCTACACCTTC,CASSFGQGENYGYTF
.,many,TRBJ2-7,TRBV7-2,TGTGCCAGCACCCCCGGTTCTTCCTACGAGCAGTACTTC,CASTPGSSYEQYF
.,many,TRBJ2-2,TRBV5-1,TGCGCCAGCAGCAGCCAGGGTTTAGGCACCGGGGAGCTGTTTTTT,CASSSQGLGTGELFF
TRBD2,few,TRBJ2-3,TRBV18,TGTGCCAGCTCACCACCGCGGGGGGGATCGGATACGCAGTATTTT,CASSPPRGGSDTQYF
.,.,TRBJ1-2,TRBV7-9,TGTGCCAGCAGCTTACTCGACAGAGACTATGGCTACACCTTC,CASSLLDRDYGYTF
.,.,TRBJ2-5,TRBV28,TGTGCCAGCAGCTCCGGCGGGACAGTGGGAGAGACCCAGTACTTC,CASSSGGTVGETQYF
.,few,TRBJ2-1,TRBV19,TGTGCCAGTAGTGACCTAGCTTTGGGGCAGTTCTTC,CASSDLALGQFF
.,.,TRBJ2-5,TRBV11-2,TGTGCCAGCAGTACGGGGGCGCAAGAGACCCAGTACTTC,CASSTGAQETQYF
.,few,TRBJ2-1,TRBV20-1,TGCAGTGCTCAGCCCCGGGGCGATGAGCAGTTCTTC,CSAQPRGDEQFF
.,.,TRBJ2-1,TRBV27,TGTGCCAGCCGTCCCGCGGGGAGCTCCTACAATGAGCAGTTCTTC,CASRPAGSSYNEQFF
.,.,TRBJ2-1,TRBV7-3,TGTGCCAGCAGCTCGACGGGGAGGGAGCAGTTCTTC,CASSSTGREQFF
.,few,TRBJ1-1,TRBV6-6,TGTGCCAGCACCATTGGGGGGGGCACTGAAGCTTTCTTT,CASTIGGGTEAFF
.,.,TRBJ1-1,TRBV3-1,TGTGCCAGCAGGGACCACAGAAACACTGAAGCTTTCTTT,CASRDHRNTEAFF
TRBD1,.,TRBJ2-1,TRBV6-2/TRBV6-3,TGTGCCAGCAGTACCTCCGGGACAGACTACAATGAGCAGTTCTTC,CASSTSGTDYNEQFF
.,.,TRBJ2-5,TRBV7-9,TGTGCCAGCAGCTTAGGGCCTTCGGGGGCCAGGGAGACCCAGTACTTC,CASSLGPSGARETQYF
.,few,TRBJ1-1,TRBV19,TGTGCCAGTAGTACAGGGCATGAAGCTTTCTTT,CASSTGHEAFF
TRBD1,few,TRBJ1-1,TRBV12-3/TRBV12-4,TGTGCCAGCAGTTTAGCGAGGCAGGGGGCCACTGAAGCTTTCTTT,CASSLARQGATEAFF
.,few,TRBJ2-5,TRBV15,TGTGCCACCAGCAGAGAATGGAGGGGCGAAGAGACCCAGTACTTC,CATSREWRGEETQYF
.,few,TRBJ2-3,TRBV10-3,TGTGCCATCAGTGGTTCCGTGACTAGCACAGATACGCAGTATTTT,CAISGSVTSTDTQYF
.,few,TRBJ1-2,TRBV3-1,TGTGCCAGCAGCCCTCAAGAGGCGCGTGGCTACACCTTC,CASSPQEARGYTF
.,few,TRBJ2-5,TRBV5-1,TGCGCCAGCAACCCTACAGGGAACCAAGAGACCCAGTACTTC,CASNPTGNQETQYF
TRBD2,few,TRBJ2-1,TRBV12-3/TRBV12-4,TGTGCCAGCAGCCCAGCGGGGGGGCCCATCAATGAGCAGTTCTTC,CASSPAGGPINEQFF
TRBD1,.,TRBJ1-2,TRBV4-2,TGTGCCAGCAGCCGACCACAGGGGCTCTATGGCTACACCTTC,CASSRPQGLYGYTF
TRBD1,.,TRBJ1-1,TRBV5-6,TGTGCCAGCAGGTCCCGGGACAGCACCTTAGAAGCTTTCTTT,CASRSRDSTLEAFF
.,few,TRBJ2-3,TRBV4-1,TGCGCCAGCAGCCAAGATGATAGGTTTACCACAGATACGCAGTATTTT,CASSQDDRFTTDTQYF
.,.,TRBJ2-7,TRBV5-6,TGTGCCAGCAGCTTACAGAGCGAGCAGTACTTC,CASSLQSEQYF
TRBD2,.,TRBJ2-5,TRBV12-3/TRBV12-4,TGTGCCAGCAGTTTCTCTAGCGGGGGTGCGGAGACCCAGTACTTC,CASSFSSGGAETQYF
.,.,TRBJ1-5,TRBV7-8,TGTGCCAGCAGCTCCGACAGTTTTCAGCCCCAGCATTTT,CASSSDSFQPQHF
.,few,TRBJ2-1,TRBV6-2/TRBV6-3,TGTGCCAGCAGTTATAGCGGAGCTGAGCAGTTCTTC,CASSYSGAEQFF
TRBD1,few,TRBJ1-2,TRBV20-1,TGCAGTGCTAGCAGGGGGGACTATGGCTACACCTTC,CSASRGDYGYTF